These 9 T cell receptor beta chains were all obtained from the same sample, sequenced in a study of metastatic and nonmetastatic thyroid tumors. TCRdb re-called the PCR reads with MiXCR. The sample holds about 40,000 clones, approximately 10% seen once. Not a single patient had been given any form of treatment at any point before undergoing thyroid surgery. Sequenced sample: blood. These receptors were collected from a female donor with papillary thyroid cancer or a benign thyroid nodule (not recorded which). Some clones in this sample may be carry-over from other donors' samples.

This clone has a count of ten or more. The genes are TRBV13 and TRBJ1-2, with no clear D. Germline V gene sequence: CDR1 PRHDT, CDR2 FYEKMQ (reference sequence). The CDR3 is 13 amino acids. V was pared by 3 bases and J by 4 bases, with 9 bases between. The CDR3 sequence: CASSFKTFYGYTF. DNA of the CDR3: TGTGCCAGCAGCTTTAAGACATTCTATGGCTACACCTTC. The whole variable domain, filled in from reference TRBV13 and TRBJ1-2, reads AAGVIQSPRHLIKEKRETATLKCYPIPRHDTVYWYQQGPGQDPQFLISFYEKMQSDKGSIPDRFSAQQFSDYHSELNMSSLELGDSALYFCASSFKTFYGYTFGSGTRLTVV.

This clone was counted ten times or more. V and J are TRBV6-1 and TRBJ1-3; the D gene is possibly TRBD1 (5 bases). V lost 10 bases, J lost 0 bases, and 10 bases lay in between. The CDR3 is 13 amino acids. Germline V gene data show CDR1 as MNHNS and CDR2 as SASEGT. As DNA, the CDR3 is TGTGCCATAAGACAGAACTCTGGAAACACCATATATTTT. Translating gives CAIRQNSGNTIYF.

This clone occurred many times. The rearrangement joins TRBV6-8 to TRBJ2-1, with D perhaps matching TRBD2 (5 bases). Germline-derived CDR1 and CDR2 are MNHGY and SAAAGT. The ends were cut back, 5 bases at V and 6 bases at J, with 8 bases in the middle. CDR3 length: 12 residues. Written as DNA, the CDR3 is TGTGCCAGCAGTCGGACTGTCAATGAGCAGTTCTTC. Translation: CASSRTVNEQFF.

This clone was observed at least ten times. The chain recombines TRBV27 with TRBJ2-1, with 12 bases aligning to TRBD2. From germline, CDR1 is MNHEY and CDR2 SMNVEV (reference sequence). V gave up 5 bases and J gave up 10 bases; unmatched junction bases: 9. CDR3 length: 15 amino acids. This chain's CDR3 is CASSPGTSGLVEQFF. The CDR3 bases are TGTGCCAGCAGTCCCGGGACTAGCGGGTTAGTGGAGCAGTTCTTC.

There are many counts of this clone. The chain employs TRBV18 and TRBJ2-7, with TRBD2 matching 8 bases. V gave up 6 bases and J gave up 1 base; unmatched junction bases: 2. The CDR3 is made up of 13 amino acids. Germline V lookup: CDR1 KGHSH, CDR2 LQKENI. The CDR3 loop reads CASSSGISYEQYF. CDR3 sequence (DNA): TGTGCCAGCTCTAGCGGGATTTCCTACGAGCAGTACTTC.

This clone was seen many times. Mismatch with germline at one junction end may stem from a read error. CDR3 loop: CASSLVVGQNNEKLFF. The CDR3 bases are TGCGCCAGCAGCTTGGTGGTGGGACAGAATAATGAGAAACTGTTTTTT. The chain is built from TRBV5-1 and TRBJ1-4; 7 positions agree with TRBD1. The length of the CDR3 is 16 residues. Germline assignment: CDR1 SGHRS and CDR2 YFSETQ.

The chain carries TRBV6-2 or TRBV6-3 and TRBJ2-1, with D perhaps TRBD1 (7 bases). The CDR3 spans 13 residues. Trimming took off 6 bases at V and 5 bases at J, with 11 bases between the two ends. The V gene's germline CDR1 is MNHEY and CDR2 SVGEGT. This CDR3 reads CASSAGQHNEQFF. The CDR3 nucleotides are TGTGCCAGCAGCGCGGGACAGCACAATGAGCAGTTCTTC.

Ten or more counts support this clone. This chain uses TRBV27 with TRBJ2-2; 10 bases agree with TRBD2. J was trimmed by 1 base and V by 2 bases; bases with no gene match: 4. CDR3 length equals 17 residues. CDR1 and CDR2 from the germline V gene are MNHEY and SMNVEV (reference sequence). The CDR3 loop reads CASSLPLAGGNTGELFF. The CDR3 DNA sequence: TGTGCCAGCAGTTTACCATTAGCGGGAGGGAACACCGGGGAGCTGTTTTTT.

This clone came up many times. This rearrangement joins TRBV30 to TRBJ1-6, with D uncertain. This CDR3 has 13 residues. The V end was cut by 1 base, the J end by 10 bases, with 11 bases between. In germline, CDR1 is GTSNPN, CDR2 SVGIG (reference sequence). The CDR3 nucleotides are TGTGCCTGGAGTGGGACCCCTCCCTCACCCCTCCACTTT. It specifies CAWSGTPPSPLHF.